This T cell receptor (beta chain) is from a study of cytomegalovirus exposure and HLA in healthy donors. Worth noting for this clone: Its antigen is currently unknown.

13 Jbeta primers and 60 Vbeta primers were used for the PCR. Original processing notes: Later work found around 85 million unique TCR beta chains, with 9.5 million to 12 million shared. Sequencing was performed with immunoSEQ multiplex PCR; in TCRdb, only in-frame clones are kept and a portion is missing. V and J calls plus clone size are reproduced from that table; the DNA served to infer D and trimming. The data hold around 180,000 clones, with approximately 84% observed a single time. Study-level points and caveats: The study carried out a later analysis of TCR beta sequences. It associated 15,000 to 20,000 of them with specific HLA alleles at a false discovery rate of 0.05. Further analysis was carried out later, and it showed several of the most significant clusters appearing linked to common viral pathogens.

Germline CDR1 SNHLY, CDR2 FYNNEI. CDR3 length: 14 residues. With V trimmed by 1 base and J by 3 bases, 0 bases remained unmatched. The receptor was isolated from a boy younger than 18 in good health and CMV-seronegative. The specimen sequenced was PBMCs. The chain joins TRBV2 to TRBJ1-2; 9 nucleotides line up with TRBD1. The CDR3 nucleotides read TGTGCCAGCAGTGAAGGGACAGGGGACTATGGCTACACCTTC. This translates into CASSEGTGDYGYTF.